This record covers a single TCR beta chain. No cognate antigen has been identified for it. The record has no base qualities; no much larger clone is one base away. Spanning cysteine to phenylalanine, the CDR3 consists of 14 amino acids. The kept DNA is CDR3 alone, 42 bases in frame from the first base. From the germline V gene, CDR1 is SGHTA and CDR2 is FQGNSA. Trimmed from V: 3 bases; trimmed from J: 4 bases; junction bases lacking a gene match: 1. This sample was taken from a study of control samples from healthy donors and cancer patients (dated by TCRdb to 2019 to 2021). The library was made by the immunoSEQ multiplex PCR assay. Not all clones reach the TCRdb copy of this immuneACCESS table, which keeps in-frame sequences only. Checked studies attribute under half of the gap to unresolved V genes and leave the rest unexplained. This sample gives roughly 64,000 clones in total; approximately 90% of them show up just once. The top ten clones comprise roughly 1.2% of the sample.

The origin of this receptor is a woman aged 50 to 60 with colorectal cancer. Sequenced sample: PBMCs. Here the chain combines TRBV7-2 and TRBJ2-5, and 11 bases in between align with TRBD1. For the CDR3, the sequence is CASSLDRGPETQYF. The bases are TGTGCCAGCAGCTTGGACAGGGGGCCAGAGACCCAGTACTTC.